One sample yielded the 21 T cell receptor beta chains listed below, sequenced in a study of blood T cell repertoires in COVID-19. Using immunoSEQ multiplex PCR, the repertoire was profiled, and TCRdb retains in-frame clones only, with some absent. The repertoire has 120,000 to 150,000 clones, around nine tenths of them found once; the top ten carry roughly 1.6%. Input material: peripheral blood. These receptors originate from a human donor in a cohort sampled during active COVID-19.

The rearrangement links TRBV6-5 to TRBJ2-3; 9 bases are shared with TRBD2. This CDR3 region has 15 residues. Germline trimming cut 6 bases from V and 7 bases from J; bases unmatched to any gene: 11. Germline V gene data show CDR1 as MNHEY and CDR2 as SVGAGI. CDR3 in amino acids: CASSLQRGAGNTQYF. For the CDR3, the DNA is TGTGCCAGCAGCCTGCAGCGGGGGGCTGGGAATACGCAGTATTTT.

This clone was seen a few times. The chain combines TRBV20-1 with TRBJ1-6; no definite D call. The CDR3 contains 11 residues. Germline V gives CDR1 DFQATT, CDR2 SNEGSKA (reference sequence). V was pared by 5 bases and J by 7 bases, with 6 bases between. CDR3: CSAAGNSPLHF. Here the CDR3 DNA reads TGCAGTGCTGCAGGAAATTCACCCCTCCACTTT.

V is TRBV18 and J is TRBJ2-4; 8 bases are shared with TRBD2. CDR3 size: 17 residues. Germline CDR1 reads KGHSH; CDR2 reads LQKENI. The junction had 6 bases not matched to a gene; V was cut back by 1 base and J by 1 base. The CDR3 is CASSPRGSGAAKNIQYF. The DNA of the CDR3 is TGTGCCAGCTCACCACGGGGTAGCGGGGCGGCCAAAAACATTCAGTACTTC.

This clone was detected only once. The chain uses TRBV7-2 and TRBJ2-1, with TRBD1 identical over 10 bases. The ends lost 6 bases at V and 9 bases at J; junction bases unmatched: 17. The CDR3 loop spans 17 amino acids. Germline CDR1 and CDR2: SGHTA and FQGNSA. The CDR3 nucleotides are TGTGCCAGCAGTTTAATGGGACAGGGGTCCCCTGGGAGTGAGCAGTTCTTC. Protein product: CASSLMGQGSPGSEQFF.

J is TRBJ2-1 and V is TRBV4-2; TRBD2 aligns across 10 bases. Germline-derived CDR1 and CDR2 are LGHNA and YNFKEQ. V dropped 7 bases and J dropped 6; count of bases not matched to a gene: 6. The CDR3 is 14 amino acids. In nucleotides, the CDR3 is TGTGCCAGCAAACCGGGACTAGCGTCCAATGAGCAGTTCTTC. The encoded protein is CASKPGLASNEQFF.

The chain uses TRBV5-1 and TRBJ2-1, with 8 bases fitting TRBD1. This CDR3 spans 14 amino acids. Germline CDR1 SGHRS, CDR2 YFSETQ. Trimming removed 5 bases from V and 8 bases from J; junction bases left unmatched: 9. The CDR3 sequence: CASRLDTGGDEQFF. DNA for the CDR3: TGCGCCAGCAGACTCGATACAGGGGGAGATGAGCAGTTCTTC.

The chain recombines TRBV18 with TRBJ2-5, with a possible D match to TRBD2 (6 bases). This CDR3 comprises 16 residues. V was clipped by 3 bases and J by 5 bases, with 19 bases between them. Germline loops: CDR1 KGHSH, CDR2 LQKENI. CDR3 DNA: TGTGCCAGCTCACCTAGTGCAACTCCACGGGGGGAGACCCAGTACTTC. Residues: CASSPSATPRGETQYF.

J is TRBJ1-1 and V is TRBV19; D is unresolved. The V gene's germline CDR1 is LNHDA and CDR2 SQIVND (reference sequence). V lost 3 bases, J lost 1 base, and 9 bases lay in between. This CDR3 contains 14 residues. The CDR3, as DNA: TGTGCCAGTAGTATCGAGTCGGGGAACACTGAAGCTTTCTTT. Protein sequence: CASSIESGNTEAFF. The full variable domain, completed using reference TRBV19 and TRBJ1-1, is DGGITQSPKYLFRKEGQNVTLSCEQNLNHDAMYWYRQDPGQGLRLIYYSQIVNDFQKGDIAEGYSVSREKKESFPLTVTSAQKNPTAFYLCASSIESGNTEAFFGQGTRLTVV.

This clone was detected a few times. The V gene is TRBV10-3, the J gene TRBJ2-3; possible D gene TRBD2, 7 bases. The V gene lost 11 bases and the J gene lost 2 bases, with 20 bases spanning the gap. The CDR3 contains 15 residues. Germline V gene lookup returns CDR1 ENHRY and CDR2 SYGVKD. In nucleotides, the CDR3 is TGTGCCTCGAGTGAGTGGGGGGGCATCACAGATACGCAGTATTTT. Its translation: CASSEWGGITDTQYF.

The chain carries TRBV10-3 and TRBJ2-7, with D unresolved. The CDR3 has 13 residues. CDR1 ENHRY and CDR2 SYGVKD come from the germline V gene. V was clipped by 0 bases and J by 7 bases, with 10 bases between them. CDR3: CAISESQTGEQYF. The CDR3 coding sequence is TGTGCCATCAGTGAGTCTCAAACCGGGGAGCAGTACTTC.

This chain joins TRBV9 and TRBJ1-2; tentative D call: TRBD1 (5 bases). From germline, CDR1 is SGDLS and CDR2 YYNGEE. This CDR3 comprises 15 residues. Trimming took off 0 bases at V and 5 bases at J, with 14 bases between the two ends. The chain's CDR3 is CASSVGSTGGYGYTF. The CDR3 bases are TGTGCCAGCAGCGTAGGTAGTACCGGGGGGTATGGCTACACCTTC.

CDR3 sequence reads: CASSPRSQGNTGELFF. The CDR3, as DNA: TGTGCCAGCTCACCAAGGTCCCAGGGGAACACCGGGGAGCTGTTTTTT. The rearrangement uses TRBV18 and TRBJ2-2; D perhaps matches TRBD1 (5 bases). Trimming removed 2 bases from V and 1 base from J, with 11 bases in between. Germline loops: CDR1 KGHSH, CDR2 LQKENI. This CDR3 spans 16 amino acids.

The chain uses TRBV6-6 and TRBJ2-5; no clear D gene. The CDR3 is 14 residues long. Germline values: CDR1 MNHNY, CDR2 SVGAGI (reference sequence). V was clipped by 5 bases and J by 2 bases, with 12 bases between them. CDR3 region: CASSPTLPQETQYF. The CDR3 region has the DNA TGTGCCAGCAGTCCCACATTACCTCAAGAGACCCAGTACTTC.

This chain connects TRBV12-3 or TRBV12-4 to TRBJ2-5; no firm D call. The CDR3 length is 13 residues. The V gene lost 2 bases and the J gene lost 5 bases, with 9 bases spanning the gap. This CDR3 reads CASSLSLRETQYF. CDR3 in DNA: TGTGCCAGCAGTTTAAGCCTACGGGAGACCCAGTACTTC.

This chain links TRBV3-1 (or the pseudogene TRBV3-2) with TRBJ2-1; 11 nucleotides align to TRBD2. This CDR3 spans 15 amino acids. The junction had 5 bases not matched to a gene; V was cut back by 1 base and J by 9 bases. From germline, CDR1 is LGHDT and CDR2 YNNKEL (reference sequence). Written as DNA, the CDR3 is TGTGCCAGCAGCCAAGTTAGCGGGGGGGCGGGTGAGCAGTTCTTC. Translation: CASSQVSGGAGEQFF.

The V and J genes are TRBV2 and TRBJ2-7; 10 bases map to TRBD2. The V gene end was trimmed by 1 base and the J gene end by 6 bases; junction bases not matched to a gene: 9. Looked up from germline, CDR1 is SNHLY and CDR2 is FYNNEI. The CDR3 is 16 amino acids. The CDR3 DNA sequence: TGTGCCAGCAGTGAAGGTCGTTCGGGACTAGCGACCGAGCAGTACTTC. Translating it yields CASSEGRSGLATEQYF.

This clone appeared a few times. The chain joins TRBV16 to TRBJ2-7, with D perhaps matching TRBD1 (5 bases). The CDR3 extends over 13 amino acids. Germline V gene sequence: CDR1 KGHSY, CDR2 FQNENV. V was trimmed by 0 bases and J by 7 bases, leaving 10 bases between them. CDR3 region: CASSQSGAREQYF. In DNA form, the CDR3 reads TGTGCCAGCAGCCAATCAGGGGCTCGGGAGCAGTACTTC.

The chain employs TRBV27 and TRBJ1-2; 9 bases are shared with TRBD1. V shed 5 bases, J shed 5 bases, and the junction held 6 bases outside the gene matches. The CDR3 length is 14 residues. In germline, CDR1 is MNHEY, CDR2 SMNVEV (reference sequence). CDR3 sequence: CASSQDRGGYGYTF. CDR3 DNA sequence: TGTGCCAGCAGTCAGGACAGGGGAGGGTATGGCTACACCTTC.

This clone was found once. V and J are TRBV4-3 and TRBJ1-4, with D possibly TRBD1 on 5 matching bases. The V gene lost 1 base and the J gene lost 5 bases, with 11 bases spanning the gap. The CDR3 totals 15 residues. Germline V gene sequence: CDR1 LGHNA, CDR2 YSLEER. The CDR3 loop reads CASSQGPGRNEKLFF. The CDR3 region has the DNA TGCGCCAGCAGCCAAGGGCCAGGGAGGAATGAAAAACTGTTTTTT.

This clone came up once. The V and J genes are TRBV7-9 and TRBJ1-1; 8 positions match TRBD1. Trimming at V came to 5 bases and at J to 4 bases, leaving 9 bases not matched to a gene. The CDR3 loop spans 15 amino acids. The V gene's germline CDR1 is SEHNR and CDR2 FQNEAQ (reference sequence). The CDR3 bases are TGTGCCAGCAGCCCCCACGGACAGGGTAGCACTGAAGCTTTCTTT. As protein: CASSPHGQGSTEAFF.

This clone was seen a few times. The chain recombines TRBV5-6 with TRBJ2-7; D possibly corresponds to TRBD2 (6 bases). CDR1 is SGHDT, CDR2 YYEEEE, per germline. The CDR3 consists of 15 residues. V lost 0 bases to trimming and J lost 3 bases, with 13 bases between them. The CDR3 reads CASSLVGREIYEQYF. The CDR3 DNA sequence: TGTGCCAGCAGCTTGGTCGGGCGGGAAATCTACGAGCAGTACTTC.